Sequencing of this T cell receptor (beta chain) was carried out in a study of beta chain features in type 1 diabetes. This clone has only a few counts. The CDR3 has 11 amino acids. The V gene lost 2 bases and the J gene lost 7 bases, with 8 bases spanning the gap. Germline V gene sequence: CDR1 GTSNPN, CDR2 SVGIG (reference sequence). Investigators reverse transcribed all isolated RNA, so they sequenced expressed TCRB transcripts. Assay: immunoSEQ multiplex PCR; the TCRdb copy retains only in-frame clones and omits some. The top ten hold about 0.04% of the sample, which has 350,000 to 450,000 clones, about 14% seen once.

The receptor's source is a man aged 30 to 39 in good health. Sequenced material: naive CD4+ T cells from blood. This chain links TRBV30 with TRBJ1-1; tentative D call: TRBD1 (5 bases). CDR3 residues: CAWSRRGEAFF. The CDR3 nucleotides read TGTGCCTGGAGTCGGAGGGGTGAAGCTTTCTTT.